This TCR beta chain was observed in a study of shared clonotypes between healthy human individuals. Trimming removed 2 bases from V and 8 bases from J, with 8 bases in between. Germline V gene lookup returns CDR1 SGHNT and CDR2 YENEEA. This CDR3 contains 12 residues. The investigators split CD4+ cells into a CD45RA+ naive subset and a CD45RA-negative memory subset. Repertoires were generated with immunoSEQ multiplex PCR, while TCRdb's copy carries only in-frame clones and drops some. The table includes a few million clones, around nine tenths detected once. Sequences were obtained from naive CD4+ T cells sorted from blood. Regarding subset: CD45RA+ positively selected. The sequence derives from a man aged 18 to 30 in good health. The chain uses TRBV11-3 and TRBJ2-3; D gene uncertain. The DNA of the CDR3 is TGTGCCAGCAGCTTAAATCTCGGTACGCAGTATTTT. It codes for CASSLNLGTQYF.